Here is one TCR beta chain with its context. The antigen remains undetermined. Sequencing used immunoSEQ multiplex PCR; TCRdb keeps in-frame clones, though not all of them. The table includes some 200,000 clones, about 93% detected once. Germline V gene sequence: CDR1 MRHNA, CDR2 SNTAGT. This CDR3 has 16 residues. Trimming pared 0 bases from V and 4 bases from J, leaving 15 bases between. This record belongs to a study of cytomegalovirus exposure and HLA in healthy donors. Whole-study results and caveats: Subsequent analysis found a tendency for first-cohort TCR clusters to co-occur within the 95 to 150 validation repertoires. Altogether, some 170 TCR beta chains were recorded as cytomegalovirus-associated.

This sequence originates from a woman aged 18-30 years in good health and CMV-seronegative. This chain joins TRBV6-4 and TRBJ1-1, with D perhaps matching TRBD1 (5 bases). The sample taken for sequencing was PBMCs. The chain's CDR3 is CASSDSSRQGGTEAFF. CDR3 DNA sequence: TGTGCCAGCAGTGACTCGAGTCGGCAGGGAGGCACTGAAGCTTTCTTT.